These 3 T cell receptor beta chains came from one sample sequenced in a study of T cell clonotyping in hematopoietic cell transplantation. Sequenced by immunoSEQ multiplex PCR; TCRdb stores in-frame clones only, minus some. Among 16,000 or so clones listed, about two thirds were seen once. This sample comprised PBMCs, obtained 30 days after allogeneic stem cell transplant. The receptors shown here come from a male patient aged 50 to 59 who had an allogeneic stem cell transplant from an unrelated donor, so T cells may come from the graft donor. Some clones in this sample may be carry-over from other donors' samples.

This clone was recorded only once. The gene calls are TRBV28 and TRBJ1-1; TRBD1 might be the D (5 bases). Trimming cost V 3 bases and J 3 bases, with 17 bases left between them. CDR1 and CDR2 (germline): MDHEN, SYDVKM. The CDR3 totals 16 residues. CDR3 nucleotide sequence: TGTGCCAGCAGTTTCGGGTTGGCAGGGAGGGACACTGAAGCTTTCTTT. It codes for CASSFGLAGRDTEAFF.

This clone was found once. The CDR3 protein is CSARTDEAFF. The CDR3 DNA reads TGCAGCGCCCGGACAGATGAAGCTTTCTTT. The chain carries TRBV29-1 and TRBJ1-1; maybe TRBD1 (6 bases). CDR1 is SQVTM, CDR2 ANQGSEA, per germline. This CDR3 contains 10 residues. Trimming removed 7 bases at V and 7 bases at J, with 10 bases between.

V is TRBV6-5 and J is TRBJ2-7; no clear D gene. CDR1 is MNHEY and CDR2 is SVGAGI in the germline V gene. The CDR3 extends over 13 amino acids. V was clipped by 7 bases and J by 0 bases, with 10 bases between them. The chain's CDR3 is CASTRSFSYEQYF. The CDR3 nucleotides are TGTGCCAGCACCCGCTCCTTCTCCTACGAGCAGTACTTC.